These 2 T cell receptor beta chains share one sample of origin, sequenced in a study of blood T cell repertoires in COVID-19. Produced via immunoSEQ multiplex PCR; TCRdb's table is partial and in-frame only. This sample carries hundreds of thousands of clones, 90% of them seen once, and the ten largest clones take around 1.3%. Sample: PBMCs or T cells enriched from blood (not recorded which). Receptors were obtained from a man aged 25-40 years who had recovered from COVID-19.

This chain links TRBV2 with TRBJ2-7; 8 nucleotides align to TRBD1. This CDR3 region has 16 residues. The V segment lost 2 bases and the J segment 2 bases; nucleotides outside the gene matches: 8. From germline, CDR1 is SNHLY and CDR2 FYNNEI. CDR3 sequence reads: CASSEWGQEVPYEQYF. In nucleotides, the CDR3 is TGTGCCAGCAGTGAATGGGGACAGGAGGTGCCCTACGAGCAGTACTTC.

The V gene is TRBV5-6, the J gene TRBJ1-3; unclear D gene. V gave up 0 bases and J gave up 0 bases, with 7 bases separating them. This CDR3 has 15 amino acids. CDR1 is SGHDT, CDR2 YYEEEE, per germline. CDR3 in DNA: TGTGCCAGCAGCTTGGGGCAGGCCTCTGGAAACACCATATATTTT. It is translated as CASSLGQASGNTIYF.